This TCR beta chain was sequenced for a study of early T cells in non-severe SARS-CoV-2 infection. Tagging with unique molecular identifiers was applied to individual cDNA molecules. Each CDR3 protein gets one entry after TCRdb re-called the 5' RACE reads with MiXCR. There are roughly 81,000 distinct CDR3 sequences in the sample; approximately 6% occur only once, and just under 8% lies in the top ten. The CDR3 sequence is 15 residues long. Germline assignment: CDR1 MNHEY and CDR2 SMNVEV (reference sequence). With V trimmed by 6 bases and J by 6 bases, 13 bases remained unmatched. This clonotype has ten or more counts.

The gene calls are TRBV27 and TRBJ2-7; 8 bases are shared with TRBD2. Sequences were obtained from whole blood. The source of this sequence is an adult who was a healthcare worker with PCR-confirmed SARS-CoV-2 infection or an uninfected control (not recorded which). The CDR3 here is CASRALLGGASEQYF. Written as DNA, the CDR3 is TGTGCCAGCAGAGCCCTCCTCGGGGGGGCGAGCGAGCAGTACTTC.